These 26 T cell receptor beta chains originate from one sample sequenced in a study of chronic HIV infection and antiretroviral therapy. Each CDR3 protein gets one entry after TCRdb re-called the 5' RACE reads with MiXCR. There are about 48,000 distinct CDR3 sequences in the sample; 19% occur only once, and about 2.7% lies in the top ten. The source material was peripheral blood. Receptor source: an adult who had HIV and had not received antiretroviral therapy, or was an uninfected healthy control (not recorded which).

This sequence joins TRBV29-1 and TRBJ2-1; D is uncertain. In germline, CDR1 is SQVTM, CDR2 ANQGSEA. Trimming cost V 1 base and J 0 bases, with 4 bases left between them. This CDR3 comprises 13 residues. The CDR3: CSVEGPSYNEQFF. Written as DNA, the CDR3 is TGCAGCGTTGAAGGCCCCTCCTACAATGAGCAGTTCTTC.

The V gene is TRBV5-1, the J gene TRBJ2-5, with TRBD2 matching over 7 bases. V trimming: 0 bases; J trimming: 3 bases; junction bases outside the gene matches: 8. Germline CDR1 is SGHRS and CDR2 is YFSETQ. The CDR3 length is 16 residues. CDR3: CASSLGSSGFKETQYF. DNA for the CDR3: TGCGCCAGCAGCTTGGGTAGTAGCGGGTTCAAAGAGACCCAGTACTTC.

V is TRBV3-1 and J is TRBJ2-1, with 9 bases identical to TRBD2. The CDR3 sequence is 17 residues long. J gave up 5 bases and V 0 bases, and 8 bases lay outside the gene matches. Germline CDR1 reads LGHDT; CDR2 reads YNNKEL (reference sequence). The CDR3 is CASSQEGLAGKNNEQFF. In DNA form, the CDR3 reads TGTGCCAGCAGCCAAGAAGGGCTAGCGGGAAAAAACAATGAGCAGTTCTTC.

This clonotype was picked up a small number of times. This sequence joins TRBV28 and TRBJ2-7; possible D gene TRBD2, 6 bases. Germline loops: CDR1 MDHEN, CDR2 SYDVKM. CDR3 length equals 14 residues. V lost 6 bases and J lost 5, with 17 bases in between. The CDR3 sequence is CASSPPGRENEQYF. As DNA, the CDR3 is TGTGCCAGCAGCCCGCCTGGACGGGAGAACGAGCAGTACTTC.

In this sample, this clonotype turned up a few times. The chain couples TRBV11-2 to TRBJ2-5, with D unresolved. Trimming took off 4 bases at V and 0 bases at J, with 9 bases between the two ends. CDR1 is SGHAT, CDR2 FQNNGV, per germline. This CDR3 has 14 residues. The CDR3 reads CASSSLGDQETQYF. CDR3 nucleotides: TGTGCCAGCAGCTCACTGGGCGACCAAGAGACCCAGTACTTC.

The rearrangement uses TRBV28 and TRBJ2-7; 9 nucleotides align to TRBD2. The CDR3 totals 16 residues. V was pared by 7 bases and J by 3 bases, with 13 bases of the junction left unmatched. Germline loops: CDR1 MDHEN, CDR2 SYDVKM. The CDR3 reads CASTAPRLADLYEQYF. CDR3 bases: TGTGCCAGCACCGCGCCCCGACTAGCGGACCTCTACGAGCAGTACTTC.

The rearrangement joins TRBV18 to TRBJ1-5, with 9 positions matching TRBD1. The germline V gene has CDR1 KGHSH and CDR2 LQKENI. V gave up 4 bases and J gave up 0 bases; unmatched junction bases: 1. The length of the CDR3 is 15 residues. The CDR3 nucleotides read TGTGCCAGCTCACGGGACAGGGATAGCAATCAGCCCCAGCATTTT. Protein sequence: CASSRDRDSNQPQHF.

The table lists this clonotype with a few counts. V and J are TRBV28 and TRBJ1-4, with a tentative D call TRBD1 (6 bases). Germline-derived CDR1 and CDR2 are MDHEN and SYDVKM. This CDR3 comprises 13 residues. The V and J ends lost 5 bases and 5 bases respectively, with 9 bases between them. The CDR3 DNA reads as TGTGCCAGCAGTCCCCAGGGGAATGAAAAACTGTTTTTT. It specifies CASSPQGNEKLFF.

In this sample, this clonotype turned up a few times. This chain links TRBV7-9 with TRBJ1-1, with 7 bases matching TRBD1. CDR1 is SEHNR and CDR2 is FQNEAQ in the germline V gene (reference sequence). CDR3 size: 13 residues. Losses at the gene ends were 5 bases for V and 4 bases for J; bases not matched to a gene: 4. In nucleotides, the CDR3 is TGTGCCAGCAGCCCTAACAGGGGCACTGAAGCTTTCTTT. The encoded protein is CASSPNRGTEAFF.

This clonotype was seen ten or more times. V is TRBV5-1 and J is TRBJ2-2, with a possible D match to TRBD2 (5 bases). CDR1 is SGHRS and CDR2 is YFSETQ in the germline V gene. The CDR3 contains 14 residues. With 0 bases removed from V and 6 bases from J, the gap between germline ends came to 9 bases. Here the CDR3 DNA reads TGCGCCAGCAGCTTGGACGGGATCGCCGGGGAGCTGTTTTTT. It is translated as CASSLDGIAGELFF.

This clonotype has just one count. The chain has TRBV11-3 and TRBJ1-1, with D unclear. CDR1 is SGHNT and CDR2 is YENEEA in the germline V gene. The germline V and J ends were trimmed by 5 bases and 0 bases, with 13 bases remaining between them. The length of the CDR3 is 15 residues. The CDR3 is CASSPVTGLNTEAFF. CDR3 sequence (DNA): TGTGCCAGCAGCCCAGTGACGGGTTTGAACACTGAAGCTTTCTTT.

This clonotype was detected a few times. The chain joins TRBV7-9 to TRBJ2-2; D is ambiguous. Trimming pared 5 bases from V and 3 bases from J, leaving 4 bases between. CDR3 length: 12 amino acids. Germline CDR1 is SEHNR and CDR2 is FQNEAQ (reference sequence). The CDR3 sequence: CASSPYTGELFF. CDR3 coding DNA: TGTGCCAGCAGCCCCTACACCGGGGAGCTGTTTTTT.

This clonotype turned up a few times. This chain links TRBV25-1 with TRBJ1-4, with D uncertain. V lost 2 bases to trimming and J lost 0 bases, with 7 bases between them. CDR1 and CDR2 from the germline V gene are MGHDK and SYGVNS. CDR3 size: 15 residues. The CDR3 coding sequence is TGTGCCAGCAGTGAACGTTTTGCAACTAATGAAAAACTGTTTTTT. Translating it yields CASSERFATNEKLFF.

The V gene is TRBV7-8, the J gene TRBJ2-6; TRBD1 agrees at 10 bases. The CDR3 consists of 16 residues. V lost 6 bases and J lost 0; bases outside the gene matches: 2. Per the germline V gene, CDR1 is SGHVS and CDR2 is FQNEAQ. CDR3: CASRRQGASGANVLTF. Here the CDR3 DNA reads TGTGCCAGCAGAAGACAGGGGGCCTCTGGGGCCAACGTCCTGACTTTC. The full variable domain, in which reference TRBV7-8 and TRBJ2-6 provide the parts outside the CDR3, is GAGVSQSPRYKVAKRGQDVALRCDPISGHVSLFWYQQALGQGPEFLTYFQNEAQLDKSGLPSDRFFAERPEGSVSTLKIQRTQQEDSAVYLCASRRQGASGANVLTFGAGSRLTVL.

There are a few counts of this clonotype. Sequence at one end of the junction differs from germline and may be a read error. V gene TRBV11-2 combines with J gene TRBJ2-7; no clear D gene. Germline CDR1 and CDR2: SGHAT and FQNNGV. The CDR3 length is 12 residues. This CDR3 is CASSLVSSEQYF. The CDR3 DNA follows: TGTGCCAGCAGCTTAGTGTCCTCCGAGCAGTACTTC. Supplemented by reference TRBV11-2 and TRBJ2-7, the full variable domain reads EAGVAQSPRYKIIEKRQSVAFWCNPISGHATLYWYQQILGQGPKLLIQFQNNGVVDDSQLPKDRFSAERLKGVDSTLKIQPAKLEDSAVYLCASSLVSSEQYFGPGTRLTVT.

V gene TRBV4-1 combines with J gene TRBJ2-7, with 13 bases fitting TRBD2. Trimming took 3 bases from V and 3 from J; bases not matched to a gene: 8. The CDR3 is 17 residues long. Germline-derived CDR1 and CDR2 are MGHRA and YSYEKL. The DNA for the CDR3 is TGCGCCAGCAGCCACACGCCCGGGACTAGCGGGAACTACGAGCAGTACTTC. It encodes CASSHTPGTSGNYEQYF.

The gene calls are TRBV10-2 and TRBJ2-7; 7 bases map to TRBD1. CDR1 and CDR2 from the germline V gene are WSHSY and SAAADI. V trimming: 7 bases; J trimming: 6 bases; junction bases outside the gene matches: 6. This CDR3 spans 12 amino acids. The CDR3 DNA is TGCGCCAGCAACGACAGGGTTGGCGAGCAGTACTTC. Protein product: CASNDRVGEQYF.

This clonotype has just a few counts. The DNA for the CDR3 is TGTGCCAGCAGTTTAACTAGCGGGAGTGGATATGAGCAGTTCTTC. Amino acid sequence: CASSLTSGSGYEQFF. This rearrangement joins TRBV6-5 to TRBJ2-1; the match to TRBD2 covers 11 bases. Per the germline V gene, CDR1 is MNHEY and CDR2 is SVGAGI. With 4 bases clipped from V and 8 bases from J, the junction kept 7 bases outside the gene matches. The CDR3 runs 15 residues.

Only one count was recorded for this clonotype. The chain joins TRBV5-1 to TRBJ1-1, with a tentative D call TRBD1 (5 bases). The CDR3 contains 13 residues. Trimming stripped 4 bases from V and 3 bases from J, with 10 bases between. Looked up from germline, CDR1 is SGHRS and CDR2 is YFSETQ. The CDR3 here is CASSGQGYTEAFF. CDR3 coding DNA: TGCGCCAGCAGCGGGCAGGGTTACACTGAAGCTTTCTTT.

This clonotype was seen a handful of times. This chain links TRBV28 with TRBJ2-1; 7 bases agree with TRBD1. Looked up from germline, CDR1 is MDHEN and CDR2 is SYDVKM. V lost 2 bases to trimming and J lost 8 bases; unmatched junction nucleotides: 9. The CDR3 totals 15 residues. CDR3 sequence reads: CASSLGQGEMDEQFF. CDR3 DNA: TGTGCCAGCAGTTTAGGGCAGGGGGAAATGGATGAGCAGTTCTTC. The complete variable domain, with remaining parts taken from reference TRBV28 and TRBJ2-1, reads DVKVTQSSRYLVKRTGEKVFLECVQDMDHENMFWYRQDPGLGLRLIYFSYDVKMKEKGDIPEGYSVSREKKERFSLILESASTNQTSMYLCASSLGQGEMDEQFFGPGTRLTVL.

The V gene is TRBV28, the J gene TRBJ1-6; D is undetermined. The germline V and J ends were trimmed by 6 bases and 1 base, with 16 bases remaining between them. The V gene's germline CDR1 is MDHEN and CDR2 SYDVKM. The CDR3 runs 17 residues. CDR3 sequence (DNA): TGTGCCAGCAGCCCCCCCCGGGGAAAGTCCTATAATTCACCCCTCCACTTT. This gives the protein CASSPPRGKSYNSPLHF. The variable domain in full, with the rest retrieved from reference TRBV28 and TRBJ1-6, is DVKVTQSSRYLVKRTGEKVFLECVQDMDHENMFWYRQDPGLGLRLIYFSYDVKMKEKGDIPEGYSVSREKKERFSLILESASTNQTSMYLCASSPPRGKSYNSPLHFGNGTRLTVT.

This clonotype has a handful of counts. Written as DNA, the CDR3 is TGCGCCAGCAGCTTGGTCCAGGGCACCGACGAGCAGTACTTC. This translates into CASSLVQGTDEQYF. The gene calls are TRBV5-1 and TRBJ2-7, with TRBD1 as a possible D gene (5 bases). V dropped 0 bases and J dropped 5 bases, with 12 bases sitting between them. The CDR3 has 14 residues. CDR1 is SGHRS and CDR2 is YFSETQ in the germline V gene.

This clonotype was seen only a few times. V usage is TRBV28 and J usage is TRBJ1-5; possible D gene TRBD1, 5 bases. This CDR3 is 14 amino acids long. V was trimmed by 8 bases and J by 8 bases, leaving 19 bases between them. CDR1 MDHEN and CDR2 SYDVKM come from the germline V gene. The chain's CDR3 is CASPNRRGVEPQHF. Written as DNA, the CDR3 is TGTGCCAGCCCGAACCGTAGGGGCGTGGAGCCCCAGCATTTT.

This chain links TRBV9 with TRBJ2-1; no definite D call. Germline-derived CDR1 and CDR2 are SGDLS and YYNGEE. This CDR3 comprises 15 residues. Trimming took off 2 bases at V and 8 bases at J, with 17 bases between the two ends. The CDR3: CASSVAEWAYDEQFF. The CDR3 bases are TGTGCCAGCAGCGTCGCCGAGTGGGCTTATGATGAGCAGTTCTTC.

The chain is built from TRBV24-1 and TRBJ2-7; 9 nucleotides agree with TRBD1. Per germline, CDR1 KGHDR and CDR2 SFDVKD. Trimming cost V 2 bases and J 5 bases; bases outside gene matches: 6. The CDR3 is 15 residues long. The CDR3 nucleotides are TGTGCCACCAGTGATTCTTGGGGACAGGGAGACGAGCAGTACTTC. It codes for CATSDSWGQGDEQYF.

The chain couples TRBV5-1 to TRBJ2-1; D is ambiguous. Looked up from germline, CDR1 is SGHRS and CDR2 is YFSETQ. This CDR3 has 11 residues. V lost 5 bases, J lost 8 bases, and 8 bases lay in between. The CDR3 reads CASSTDYEQFF. DNA for the CDR3: TGCGCCAGCAGTACAGATTATGAGCAGTTCTTC.